The 10 T cell receptor beta chains presented below share a single source sample, sequenced in a study of T cell responses to AZD1222 COVID-19 vaccine (dated by TCRdb to the early 2020s). The meaning of the sample's time point label: baseline before first vaccination. The library was generated by the immunoSEQ multiplex PCR assay. The immuneACCESS repertoire file appears here via TCRdb, limited to in-frame rearrangements. These files lack a portion of the clones; in checked studies, under half of the deficit traces to unresolved V genes, and the cause of the others is not known. Within this sample are 100,000 to 150,000 clones, with about 90% of them counted one time only. Of the sample, about 7.9% is held by the ten largest clones. The sample in question was peripheral blood, obtained on day 0 of AZD1222 vaccination. These receptors originate from an adult in good health.

A few counts support this clone. The CDR3 region has the DNA TGTGCCAGCAGTTGGAGGGCGGGCACTGAAGCTTTCTTT. As protein: CASSWRAGTEAFF. The rearrangement links TRBV6-2 or TRBV6-3 to TRBJ1-1, with D hard to call. Germline assignment: CDR1 MNHEY and CDR2 SVGEGT. Between the trimmed V and J ends, which lost 4 bases and 4 bases, there was a span of 10 bases. This CDR3 spans 13 amino acids.

V gene TRBV12-3 or TRBV12-4 combines with J gene TRBJ2-7; no firm D call. The CDR3 is 11 amino acids. V lost 5 bases and J 5 bases, leaving 7 bases between the germline ends. Here the CDR3 reads CASSIKNEQYF. As DNA, the CDR3 is TGTGCCAGCAGTATTAAGAACGAGCAGTACTTC.

The chain couples TRBV10-1 to TRBJ2-7; 9 nucleotides agree with TRBD1. Losses at the gene ends were 3 bases for V and 10 bases for J; bases not matched to a gene: 13. The germline V gene encodes CDR1 WNHNN and CDR2 SYGVQD (reference sequence). The CDR3 consists of 15 residues. This CDR3 is CASSEDGQGSWGQYF. The CDR3 DNA follows: TGCGCCAGCAGTGAAGATGGACAGGGGTCCTGGGGTCAGTACTTC.

The chain combines TRBV29-1 with TRBJ1-3, with 7 nucleotides matching TRBD1. The CDR3 consists of 17 residues. Germline V lookup: CDR1 SQVTM, CDR2 ANQGSEA. The CDR3 loop reads CRAGGGQLAGSGNTIYF. The CDR3 DNA sequence: TGCAGAGCGGGGGGGGGACAGCTTGCTGGATCTGGAAACACCATATATTTT.

This clone has just one count. The genes are TRBV11-3 and TRBJ2-1; D remains unclear. This CDR3 comprises 12 residues. Germline V CDR1 and CDR2: SGHNT, YENEEA. Trimming took off 1 base at V and 10 bases at J, with 8 bases between the two ends. The CDR3 nucleotides are TGTGCCAGCAGCTTAGTTCATGCGGAGCAGTTCTTC. It codes for CASSLVHAEQFF.

The CDR3 sequence: CSASLETGKGNQPQHF. The CDR3 DNA reads as TGCAGTGCTAGTCTCGAGACAGGGAAGGGCAATCAGCCCCAGCATTTT. The J gene is TRBJ1-5, the V gene TRBV20-1; 7 nucleotides align to TRBD1. V dropped 3 bases and J dropped 2; count of bases not matched to a gene: 10. CDR1 DFQATT and CDR2 SNEGSKA come from the germline V gene (reference sequence). The CDR3 consists of 16 residues.

The chain is built from TRBV6-5 and TRBJ2-1; D is undetermined. Trimming left V 4 bases short and J 4 bases short, with 14 bases between. CDR3 length: 15 residues. Germline CDR1 is MNHEY and CDR2 is SVGAGI. Here the CDR3 DNA reads TGTGCCAGCAGTTCCATAGCCTACAGTTACAATGAGCAGTTCTTC. It specifies CASSSIAYSYNEQFF.

This chain links TRBV4-2 with TRBJ2-2; D ambiguous. The CDR3 runs to 14 residues. Trimming cost V 3 bases and J 4 bases, with 9 bases left between them. The germline V gene encodes CDR1 LGHNA and CDR2 YNFKEQ. CDR3 coding DNA: TGTGCCAGCAGCCATACCACAACCACCGGGGAGCTGTTTTTT. Protein: CASSHTTTTGELFF.

This clone turned up a few times. The V and J genes are TRBV5-4 and TRBJ1-1, with TRBD1 identical over 7 bases. This CDR3 region has 15 residues. The junction had 7 bases not matched to a gene; V was cut back by 4 bases and J by 1 base. CDR1 and CDR2 (germline): SGHNT, YYREEE (reference sequence). The CDR3 nucleotides are TGTGCCAGCAGCCCTGAGGGACAGAGGAACACTGAAGCTTTCTTT. This codes for CASSPEGQRNTEAFF.

This clone appeared once. The chain recombines TRBV9 with TRBJ1-1; D may be TRBD1 (6 bases). Deletions cut 0 bases from V and 7 bases from J, with 10 bases between. Germline CDR1 reads SGDLS; CDR2 reads YYNGEE. This CDR3 comprises 13 residues. The CDR3 DNA reads as TGTGCCAGCAGCGTAGCTACAGGGAATGAAGCTTTCTTT. This sequence encodes CASSVATGNEAFF.